Listed here is a single T cell receptor (beta chain). This record comes from a study of tumor T cells in aggressive B-cell lymphoma. The method was immunoSEQ multiplex PCR; TCRdb's version includes in-frame clones alone and lacks a portion of them. The sample has about 7,900 clones, roughly four fifths seen once. CDR3 length: 13 amino acids. Sequencing was done on a sample of tumor tissue. This sequence joins TRBV21-1 and TRBJ2-2; the tabulated D call, TRBD1, remains unverified against the DNA. TRBV21-1 is a pseudogene. The sequence derives from an adult with diffuse large B cell lymphoma. CDR3 sequence (DNA): TGTGCCAGCACCAAGACATGCATCGGGGAGCTGTTTTTT. This sequence encodes CASTKTCIGELFF.